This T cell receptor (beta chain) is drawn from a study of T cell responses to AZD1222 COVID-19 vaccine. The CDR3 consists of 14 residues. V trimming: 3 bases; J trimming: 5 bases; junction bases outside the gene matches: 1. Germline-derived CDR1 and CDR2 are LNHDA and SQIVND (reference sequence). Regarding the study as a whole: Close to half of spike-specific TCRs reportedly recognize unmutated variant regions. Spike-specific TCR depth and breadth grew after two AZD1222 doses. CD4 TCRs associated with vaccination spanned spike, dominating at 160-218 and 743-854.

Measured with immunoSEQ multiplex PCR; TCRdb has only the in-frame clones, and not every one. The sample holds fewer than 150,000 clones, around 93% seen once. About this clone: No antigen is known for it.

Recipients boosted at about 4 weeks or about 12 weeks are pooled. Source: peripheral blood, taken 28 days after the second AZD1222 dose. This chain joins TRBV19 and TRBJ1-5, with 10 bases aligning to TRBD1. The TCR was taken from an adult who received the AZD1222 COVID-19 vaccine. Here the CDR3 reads CASSIDRGHQPQHF. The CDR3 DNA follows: TGTGCCAGTAGTATCGACAGGGGGCATCAGCCCCAGCATTTT.